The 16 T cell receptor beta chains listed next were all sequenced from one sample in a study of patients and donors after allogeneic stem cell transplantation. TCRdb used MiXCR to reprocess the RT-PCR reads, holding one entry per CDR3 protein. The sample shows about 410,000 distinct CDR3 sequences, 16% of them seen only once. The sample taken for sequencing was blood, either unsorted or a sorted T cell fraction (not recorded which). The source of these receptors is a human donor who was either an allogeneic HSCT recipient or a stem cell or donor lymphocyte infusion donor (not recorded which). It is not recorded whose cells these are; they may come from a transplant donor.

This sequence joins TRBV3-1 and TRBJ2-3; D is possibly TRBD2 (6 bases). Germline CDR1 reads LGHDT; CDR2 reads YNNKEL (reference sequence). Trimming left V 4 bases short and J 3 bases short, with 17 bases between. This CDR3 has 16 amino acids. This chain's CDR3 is CASSLSWRAPTDTQYF. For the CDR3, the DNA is TGTGCCAGCAGCCTTAGCTGGAGGGCCCCGACAGATACGCAGTATTTT.

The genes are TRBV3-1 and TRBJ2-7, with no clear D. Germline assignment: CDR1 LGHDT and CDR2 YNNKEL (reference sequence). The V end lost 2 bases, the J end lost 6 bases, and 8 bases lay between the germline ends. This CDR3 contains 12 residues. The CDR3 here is CASSQLGTEQYF. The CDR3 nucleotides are TGTGCCAGCAGCCAACTGGGCACCGAGCAGTACTTC.

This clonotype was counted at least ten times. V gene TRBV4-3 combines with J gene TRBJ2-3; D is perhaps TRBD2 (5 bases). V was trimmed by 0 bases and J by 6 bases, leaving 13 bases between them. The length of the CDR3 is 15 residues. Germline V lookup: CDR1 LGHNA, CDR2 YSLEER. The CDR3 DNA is TGCGCCAGCAGCCAAGATTTTCCCTCGGGGGATACGCAGTATTTT. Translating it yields CASSQDFPSGDTQYF.

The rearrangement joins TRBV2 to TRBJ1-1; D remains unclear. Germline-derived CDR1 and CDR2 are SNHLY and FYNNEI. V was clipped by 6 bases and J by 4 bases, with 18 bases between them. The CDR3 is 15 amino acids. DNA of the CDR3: TGTGCCAGCAGCCTCCTAGTGGGAGGGTCCACTGAAGCTTTCTTT. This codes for CASSLLVGGSTEAFF.

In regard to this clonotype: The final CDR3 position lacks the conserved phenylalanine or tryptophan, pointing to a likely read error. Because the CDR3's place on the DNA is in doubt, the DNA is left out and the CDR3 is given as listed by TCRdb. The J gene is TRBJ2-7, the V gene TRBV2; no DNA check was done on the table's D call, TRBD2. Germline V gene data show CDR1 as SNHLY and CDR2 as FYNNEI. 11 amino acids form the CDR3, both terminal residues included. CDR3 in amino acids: CASSVTSGKGI.

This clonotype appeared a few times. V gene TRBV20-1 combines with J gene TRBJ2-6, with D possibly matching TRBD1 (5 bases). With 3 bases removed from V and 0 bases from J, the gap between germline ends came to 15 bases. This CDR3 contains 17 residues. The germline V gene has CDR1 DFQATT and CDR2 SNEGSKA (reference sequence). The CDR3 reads CSARARKGISGANVLTF. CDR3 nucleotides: TGCAGTGCTAGGGCTCGAAAGGGGATCTCTGGGGCCAACGTCCTGACTTTC.

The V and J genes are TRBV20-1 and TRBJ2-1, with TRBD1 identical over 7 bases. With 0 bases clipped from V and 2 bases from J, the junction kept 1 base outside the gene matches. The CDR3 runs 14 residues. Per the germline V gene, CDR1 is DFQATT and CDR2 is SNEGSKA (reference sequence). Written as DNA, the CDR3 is TGCAGTGCTAGAGACGGACAGGCCTACAATGAGCAGTTCTTC. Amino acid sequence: CSARDGQAYNEQFF.

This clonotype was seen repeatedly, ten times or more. The CDR3 DNA follows: TGCAGTGCTAAGGAGGGGCAGTCCAGTGAAGCTTTCTTT. Its translation: CSAKEGQSSEAFF. The chain employs TRBV20-1 and TRBJ1-1; D is possibly TRBD1 (5 bases). V was trimmed by 4 bases and J by 7 bases, leaving 16 bases between them. Germline CDR1 and CDR2: DFQATT and SNEGSKA (reference sequence). The CDR3 totals 13 residues.

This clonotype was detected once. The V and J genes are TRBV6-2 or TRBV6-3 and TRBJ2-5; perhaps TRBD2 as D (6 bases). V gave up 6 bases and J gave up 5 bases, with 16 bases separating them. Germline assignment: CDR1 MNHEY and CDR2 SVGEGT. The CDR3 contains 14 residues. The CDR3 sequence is CASSRLAGWETQYF. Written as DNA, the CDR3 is TGTGCCAGCAGCCGCCTCGCGGGGTGGGAGACCCAGTACTTC.

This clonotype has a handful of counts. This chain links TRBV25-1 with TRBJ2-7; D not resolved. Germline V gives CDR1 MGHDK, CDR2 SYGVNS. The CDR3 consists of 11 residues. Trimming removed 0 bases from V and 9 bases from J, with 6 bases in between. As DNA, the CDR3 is TGTGCCAGCAGTGAATATGTGCGGCAGTACTTC. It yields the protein CASSEYVRQYF.

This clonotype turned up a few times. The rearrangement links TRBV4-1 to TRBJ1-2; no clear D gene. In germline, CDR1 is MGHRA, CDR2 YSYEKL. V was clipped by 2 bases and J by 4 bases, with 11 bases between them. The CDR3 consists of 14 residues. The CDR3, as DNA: TGCGCCAGCAGCCAATCTGGGCAGATCTATGGCTACACCTTC. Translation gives CASSQSGQIYGYTF.

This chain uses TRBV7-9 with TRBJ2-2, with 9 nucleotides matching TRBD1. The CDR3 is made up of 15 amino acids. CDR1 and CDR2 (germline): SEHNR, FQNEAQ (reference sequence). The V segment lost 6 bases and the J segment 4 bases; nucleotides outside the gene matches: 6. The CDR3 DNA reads TGTGCCAGCAGGGCGACAGGGGGAGGCACCGGGGAGCTGTTTTTT. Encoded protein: CASRATGGGTGELFF.

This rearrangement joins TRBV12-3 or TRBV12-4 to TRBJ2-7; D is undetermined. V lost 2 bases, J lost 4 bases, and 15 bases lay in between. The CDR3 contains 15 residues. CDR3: CASSLLEASYYEQYF. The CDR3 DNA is TGTGCCAGCAGTTTACTAGAAGCCTCGTATTACGAGCAGTACTTC.

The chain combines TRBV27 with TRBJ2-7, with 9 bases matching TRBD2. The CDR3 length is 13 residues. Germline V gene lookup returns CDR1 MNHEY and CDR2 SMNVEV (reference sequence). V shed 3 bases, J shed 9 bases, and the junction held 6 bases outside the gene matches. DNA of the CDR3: TGTGCCAGCAGTTTTGGTCTAGCGGGGACGCAGTACTTC. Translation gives CASSFGLAGTQYF.

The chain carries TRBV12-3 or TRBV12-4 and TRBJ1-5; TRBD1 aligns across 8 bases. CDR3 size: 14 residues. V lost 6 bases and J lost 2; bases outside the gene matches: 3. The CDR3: CASRADRGNQPQHF. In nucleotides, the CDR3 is TGTGCCAGCAGGGCGGACAGGGGCAATCAGCCCCAGCATTTT.

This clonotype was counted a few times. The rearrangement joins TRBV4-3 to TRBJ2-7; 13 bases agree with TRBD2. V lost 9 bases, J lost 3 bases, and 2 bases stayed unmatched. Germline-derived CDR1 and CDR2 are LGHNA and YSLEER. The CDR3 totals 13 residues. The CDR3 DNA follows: TGCGCCAGGTGGACTAGCGGGGGCTACGAGCAGTACTTC. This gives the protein CARWTSGGYEQYF.